What follows are 13 T cell receptor beta chains derived from one specimen sequenced in a study of cytomegalovirus exposure and HLA in healthy donors. The PCR had 60 Vbeta and 13 Jbeta primers. The protocol was immunoSEQ multiplex PCR, while the TCRdb copy is restricted to in-frame clones and leaves out a portion. This table holds 120,000 to 150,000 clones, 80% found once. Material for sequencing was PBMCs. These receptors all stem from a male donor in good health and CMV-seronegative.

The chain joins TRBV5-1 to TRBJ2-1, with TRBD2 as a possible D gene (5 bases). Between the trimmed V and J ends, which lost 4 bases and 0 bases, there was a span of 20 bases. The germline gives CDR1 SGHRS, CDR2 YFSETQ. The CDR3 loop spans 18 amino acids. The CDR3 region has the DNA TGCGCCAGCAGCCTAGCACTGACCGGAAGGAGCTCCTACAATGAGCAGTTCTTC. Protein sequence: CASSLALTGRSSYNEQFF.

The chain employs TRBV5-1 and TRBJ1-2; unclear D gene. Between the trimmed V and J ends, which lost 5 bases and 6 bases, there was a span of 14 bases. The germline CDR1 and CDR2 sequences are SGHRS and YFSETQ. This CDR3 region has 13 residues. The DNA for the CDR3 is TGCGCCAGCAGTCCCGGGGTGGAGGATGGCTACACCTTC. Protein sequence: CASSPGVEDGYTF.

V gene TRBV7-3 combines with J gene TRBJ2-3, with TRBD2 matching 10 bases. Per the germline V gene, CDR1 is SGHTA and CDR2 is FQGTGA. The CDR3 covers 14 residues. V trimming: 3 bases; J trimming: 4 bases; junction bases outside the gene matches: 1. The CDR3 spells CASSFSGGPDTQYF. The CDR3 coding sequence is TGTGCCAGCAGCTTTAGCGGGGGGCCAGATACGCAGTATTTT.

The V call is TRBV9, the J call TRBJ2-1; 10 positions agree with TRBD2. In germline, CDR1 is SGDLS, CDR2 YYNGEE. V trimming: 4 bases; J trimming: 2 bases; junction bases outside the gene matches: 3. The CDR3 length is 15 residues. The CDR3, as DNA: TGTGCCAGCAGCTTAAGCGGGGGGGCCTACAATGAGCAGTTCTTC. It codes for CASSLSGGAYNEQFF. Full variable domain (outside the CDR3, taken from reference TRBV9 and TRBJ2-1): DSGVTQTPKHLITATGQRVTLRCSPRSGDLSVYWYQQSLDQGLQFLIQYYNGEERAKGNILERFSAQQFPDLHSELNLSSLELGDSALYFCASSLSGGAYNEQFFGPGTRLTVL.

The CDR3 nucleotides read TGCGCCAGCAGCTTGTGGGGCTTATGGACAGGCCCCCCGGAGAACATTCAGTACTTC. This translates into CASSLWGLWTGPPENIQYF. The gene calls are TRBV5-1 and TRBJ2-4; 7 bases align to TRBD1. The CDR3 runs 19 residues. Trimming removed 1 base from V and 7 bases from J; junction bases left unmatched: 20. Germline V gene sequence: CDR1 SGHRS, CDR2 YFSETQ.

J is TRBJ2-2 and V is TRBV29-1, with D possibly matching TRBD1 (6 bases). The germline gives CDR1 SQVTM, CDR2 ANQGSEA. This CDR3 is built from 12 residues. Trimming stripped 2 bases from V and 5 bases from J, with 6 bases between. CDR3 residues: CSVERGTGELFF. The CDR3 DNA reads TGCAGCGTTGAAAGGGGGACCGGGGAGCTGTTTTTT.

This sequence joins TRBV19 and TRBJ1-6; D remains unclear. From germline, CDR1 is LNHDA and CDR2 SQIVND (reference sequence). This CDR3 spans 17 amino acids. Trimming cost V 2 bases and J 6 bases, with 17 bases left between them. The CDR3 is CASSISGRAQRNSPLHF. The CDR3 DNA follows: TGTGCCAGTAGTATATCGGGTCGAGCCCAGCGTAATTCACCCCTCCACTTT.

CDR3 sequence (DNA): TGTGCCAGCAGTCGCGACAGCCAATGGCCCTCATACGAGCAGTACTTC. Amino acid sequence: CASSRDSQWPSYEQYF. The chain employs TRBV27 and TRBJ2-7; a possible D gene is TRBD1 (5 bases). CDR3 length: 16 residues. V lost 5 bases and J lost 4, with 21 bases in between. Per the germline V gene, CDR1 is MNHEY and CDR2 is SMNVEV (reference sequence).

The chain links TRBV7-2 to TRBJ1-2; no clear D gene. Germline V gene sequence: CDR1 SGHTA, CDR2 FQGNSA. Deletions cut 2 bases from V and 8 bases from J, with 15 bases between. The CDR3 spans 14 residues. The CDR3 DNA follows: TGTGCCAGCAGCTTAAATGGGGAGGGTAGCGGCTACACCTTC. Its protein product is CASSLNGEGSGYTF.

The chain is built from TRBV2 and TRBJ2-1, with 7 bases lining up with TRBD1. Germline V lookup: CDR1 SNHLY, CDR2 FYNNEI. The V and J ends lost 3 bases and 3 bases, in that order; junction bases with no gene match: 5. The CDR3 totals 15 residues. In DNA, the CDR3 is TGTGCCAGCAGTGAGACAGGGAGAGACTACAATGAGCAGTTCTTC. As protein: CASSETGRDYNEQFF.

The gene calls are TRBV7-8 and TRBJ1-5; TRBD1 matches at 11 bases. With V trimmed by 5 bases and J by 4 bases, 4 bases remained unmatched. The CDR3 is made up of 15 amino acids. CDR1 and CDR2 (germline): SGHVS, FQNEAQ. The CDR3 here is CASSLRDRGNQPQHF. The CDR3 DNA reads as TGTGCCAGCAGCCTCCGGGACAGGGGGAATCAGCCCCAGCATTTT.

The J gene is TRBJ2-7, the V gene TRBV30; TRBD2 might be the D (5 bases). The CDR3 loop spans 16 amino acids. Trimming shortened V by 0 bases and J by 0 bases, and 15 bases separated the two germline ends. Germline lookup yields CDR1 GTSNPN and CDR2 SVGIG (reference sequence). The DNA for the CDR3 is TGTGCCTGGAGTGTACCCTGGACTCCTAGCTCCTACGAGCAGTACTTC. Translating it yields CAWSVPWTPSSYEQYF.

The V and J genes are TRBV7-9 and TRBJ1-6; D may be TRBD1 (5 bases). Germline CDR1 is SEHNR and CDR2 is FQNEAQ (reference sequence). Trimming took 7 bases from V and 7 from J, leaving 14 bases between them. The CDR3 covers 14 residues. The chain's CDR3 is CASTRAGENSPLHF. CDR3 sequence (DNA): TGTGCCAGCACCCGGGCGGGGGAAAATTCACCCCTCCACTTT.